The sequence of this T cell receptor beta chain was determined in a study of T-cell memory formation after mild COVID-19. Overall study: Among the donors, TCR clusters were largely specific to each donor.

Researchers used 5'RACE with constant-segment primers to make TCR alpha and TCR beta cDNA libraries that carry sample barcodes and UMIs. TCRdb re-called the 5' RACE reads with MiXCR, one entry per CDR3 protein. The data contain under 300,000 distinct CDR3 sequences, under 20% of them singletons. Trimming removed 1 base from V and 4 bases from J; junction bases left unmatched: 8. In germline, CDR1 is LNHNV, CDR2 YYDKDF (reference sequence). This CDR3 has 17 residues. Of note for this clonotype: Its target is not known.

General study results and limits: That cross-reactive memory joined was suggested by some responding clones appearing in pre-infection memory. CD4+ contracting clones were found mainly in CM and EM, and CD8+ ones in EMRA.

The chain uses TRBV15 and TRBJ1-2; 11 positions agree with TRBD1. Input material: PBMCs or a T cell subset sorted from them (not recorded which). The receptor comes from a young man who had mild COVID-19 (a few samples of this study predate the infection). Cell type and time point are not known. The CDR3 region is CATSRGKDRGQGYGYTF. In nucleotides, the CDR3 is TGTGCCACCAGCAGAGGAAAGGACAGGGGGCAGGGCTATGGCTACACCTTC.